A single sample is the source of the 25 T cell receptor beta chains below, sequenced in a study of memory CD4+ T cells and cytomegalovirus serostatus. The sort gate was single viable CD3+CD4+CD8-CD45RO+ cells for memory CD4+ T cells. Sequencing was performed with immunoSEQ multiplex PCR; in TCRdb, only in-frame clones are kept and a portion is missing. Among about 75,000 clones listed, roughly three quarters were seen once. Sequenced material: memory CD4+ T cells from blood. These receptors all stem from an adult in good health and CMV-seropositive.

The V and J genes are TRBV9 and TRBJ1-1; D unresolved. The CDR3 sequence is 16 residues long. Germline-derived CDR1 and CDR2 are SGDLS and YYNGEE. Deletions cut 7 bases from V and 0 bases from J, with 19 bases between. As DNA, the CDR3 is TGTGCCAGCTCCCGGGATCCCGGCGGGATGAACACTGAAGCTTTCTTT. It specifies CASSRDPGGMNTEAFF.

The chain recombines TRBV30 with TRBJ1-6; D unresolved. The CDR3 is 13 amino acids. Trimming removed 1 base at V and 7 bases at J, with 8 bases between. CDR1 is GTSNPN, CDR2 SVGIG, per germline (reference sequence). CDR3 loop: CAWSEGRNSPLHF. In DNA, the CDR3 is TGTGCCTGGAGTGAAGGACGGAATTCACCCCTCCACTTT. The variable domain in full, with the rest retrieved from reference TRBV30 and TRBJ1-6, is SQTIHQWPATLVQPVGSPLSLECTVEGTSNPNLYWYRQAAGRGLQLLFYSVGIGQISSEVPQNLSASRPQDRQFILSSKKLLLSDSGFYLCAWSEGRNSPLHFGNGTRLTVT.

This chain joins TRBV7-8 and TRBJ1-1, with D possibly being TRBD1 (5 bases). Germline assignment: CDR1 SGHVS and CDR2 FQNEAQ. The V and J ends lost 2 bases and 4 bases respectively, with 11 bases between them. The CDR3 contains 14 residues. The CDR3 region is CASSLPGIGTEAFF. The CDR3 nucleotides read TGTGCCAGCAGCTTACCAGGGATAGGCACTGAAGCTTTCTTT.

The chain uses TRBV27 and TRBJ2-3; 12 positions agree with TRBD2. Germline V gives CDR1 MNHEY, CDR2 SMNVEV (reference sequence). There are 16 residues in the CDR3. V gave up 8 bases and J gave up 5 bases; unmatched junction bases: 11. The CDR3: CASGPLAGGRLDTQYF. CDR3 DNA sequence: TGTGCCAGCGGGCCACTAGCGGGAGGAAGGTTAGATACGCAGTATTTT.

The CDR3 region has the DNA TGTGCCTGGAGCGCATCAGGGCGCCCGGGGGCCAAAAACATTCAGTACTTC. It yields the protein CAWSASGRPGAKNIQYF. This rearrangement joins TRBV30 to TRBJ2-4; D tentatively fits TRBD1 or TRBD2 (5 bases each). This CDR3 region has 17 residues. Trimming removed 3 bases at V and 1 base at J, with 19 bases between. From germline, CDR1 is GTSNPN and CDR2 SVGIG (reference sequence). Looking up the rest from reference TRBV30 and TRBJ2-4 gives the full variable domain: SQTIHQWPATLVQPVGSPLSLECTVEGTSNPNLYWYRQAAGRGLQLLFYSVGIGQISSEVPQNLSASRPQDRQFILSSKKLLLSDSGFYLCAWSASGRPGAKNIQYFGAGTRLSVL.

This clone was counted a single time. The chain has TRBV5-1 and TRBJ2-2, with a weak D call TRBD2 (5 bases). The V end was cut by 3 bases, the J end by 0 bases, with 9 bases between. CDR1 and CDR2 from the germline V gene are SGHRS and YFSETQ. CDR3 length: 15 residues. CDR3 sequence: CASSYGDPNTGELFF. CDR3 coding DNA: TGCGCCAGCAGCTACGGGGATCCGAACACCGGGGAGCTGTTTTTT.

The chain carries TRBV7-2 and TRBJ1-5; TRBD1 aligns across 9 bases. V was clipped by 0 bases and J by 5 bases; unmatched bases: 5. Germline CDR1 is SGHTA and CDR2 is FQGNSA. This CDR3 is 16 amino acids long. The CDR3 DNA is TGTGCCAGCAGCTTAGCGACAGGGGGGCTGCATCAGCCCCAGCATTTT. Protein sequence: CASSLATGGLHQPQHF. The whole variable domain, filled in from reference TRBV7-2 and TRBJ1-5, reads GAGVSQSPSNKVTEKGKDVELRCDPISGHTALYWYRQSLGQGLEFLIYFQGNSAPDKSGLPSDRFSAERTGGSVSTLTIQRTQQEDSAVYLCASSLATGGLHQPQHFGDGTRLSIL.

The chain employs TRBV2 and TRBJ1-5; no clear D. This CDR3 is 17 amino acids long. V shed 6 bases and J shed 0 bases, with 18 bases lying between them. Germline-derived CDR1 and CDR2 are SNHLY and FYNNEI. CDR3 loop: CASSVPPGKNSNQPQHF. The CDR3 nucleotides read TGTGCCAGCAGCGTACCCCCAGGAAAGAATAGCAATCAGCCCCAGCATTTT.

This clone was observed a handful of times. This sequence joins TRBV2 and TRBJ1-1; 7 nucleotides align to TRBD1. V lost 6 bases and J lost 2; bases outside the gene matches: 3. Germline loops: CDR1 SNHLY, CDR2 FYNNEI. This CDR3 is 13 amino acids long. Written as DNA, the CDR3 is TGTGCCAGCAGCGGGACAGTTAACACTGAAGCTTTCTTT. Translated: CASSGTVNTEAFF.

The chain joins TRBV7-9 to TRBJ1-1; 7 bases are a match to TRBD1. The J segment lost 8 bases and the V segment lost 4 bases, leaving 10 bases of the junction unmatched. This CDR3 region has 14 residues. Germline loops: CDR1 SEHNR, CDR2 FQNEAQ (reference sequence). CDR3 sequence: CASSSYDRVSEAFF. CDR3 bases: TGTGCCAGCAGCTCGTACGACAGGGTCTCAGAAGCTTTCTTT.

This clone was counted once. Different DNA sequences within this sample yield the same CDR3. V gene TRBV7-2 combines with J gene TRBJ1-5; D unresolved. Germline assignment: CDR1 SGHTA and CDR2 FQGNSA. The CDR3 runs 12 residues. Trimming removed 3 bases at V and 7 bases at J, with 7 bases between. CDR3 protein: CASSFPDQPQHF. CDR3 DNA: TGTGCCAGCAGCTTTCCGGACCAGCCCCAGCATTTT. Full variable domain (outside the CDR3, taken from reference TRBV7-2 and TRBJ1-5): GAGVSQSPSNKVTEKGKDVELRCDPISGHTALYWYRQSLGQGLEFLIYFQGNSAPDKSGLPSDRFSAERTGGSVSTLTIQRTQQEDSAVYLCASSFPDQPQHFGDGTRLSIL.

The V and J genes are TRBV5-6 and TRBJ1-1, with TRBD1 as a possible D gene (5 bases). CDR1 and CDR2 (germline): SGHDT, YYEEEE. Trimming removed 4 bases from V and 4 bases from J, with 20 bases in between. The CDR3 contains 16 residues. CDR3 protein: CASSLRLLMGVTEAFF. CDR3 DNA: TGTGCCAGCAGCCTAAGACTTCTGATGGGGGTCACTGAAGCTTTCTTT.

In this sample, this clone turned up once. This chain uses TRBV5-6 with TRBJ2-5, with 10 nucleotides matching TRBD2. Germline CDR1 reads SGHDT; CDR2 reads YYEEEE. The CDR3 has 14 residues. Unmatched junction bases numbered 5, after V lost 4 bases and J lost 5 bases. This CDR3 is CASSQGLAVETQYF. CDR3 coding DNA: TGTGCCAGCAGCCAAGGACTAGCGGTGGAGACCCAGTACTTC. The whole variable domain, remainder taken from reference TRBV5-6 and TRBJ2-5, is DAGVTQSPTHLIKTRGQQVTLRCSPKSGHDTVSWYQQALGQGPQFIFQYYEEEERQRGNFPDRFSGHQFPNYSSELNVNALLLGDSALYLCASSQGLAVETQYFGPGTRLLVL.

This clone occurred once. The V call is TRBV9, the J call TRBJ2-7, with D hard to call. The CDR3 extends over 14 amino acids. Germline loops: CDR1 SGDLS, CDR2 YYNGEE. The V end was cut by 1 base, the J end by 1 base, with 9 bases between. In DNA form, the CDR3 reads TGTGCCAGCAGCGTACTCCCCCTTTCCTACGAGCAGTACTTC. Its translation: CASSVLPLSYEQYF.

V and J are TRBV6-1 and TRBJ1-1; possible D gene TRBD1, 5 bases. V gave up 7 bases and J gave up 1 base, with 13 bases separating them. Germline V lookup: CDR1 MNHNS, CDR2 SASEGT. This CDR3 has 14 residues. CDR3 region: CASTPNTGNTEAFF. The CDR3, as DNA: TGTGCCAGCACCCCTAACACAGGGAACACTGAAGCTTTCTTT.

This rearrangement joins TRBV2 to TRBJ2-3, with 9 bases identical to TRBD1. Per the germline V gene, CDR1 is SNHLY and CDR2 is FYNNEI. The CDR3 extends over 15 amino acids. With 3 bases clipped from V and 4 bases from J, the junction kept 5 bases outside the gene matches. CDR3 sequence reads: CASSDWDRASDTQYF. Here the CDR3 DNA reads TGTGCCAGCAGTGATTGGGACAGGGCATCAGATACGCAGTATTTT. The whole variable domain, remainder taken from reference TRBV2 and TRBJ2-3, is EPEVTQTPSHQVTQMGQEVILRCVPISNHLYFYWYRQILGQKVEFLVSFYNNEISEKSEIFDDQFSVERPDGSNFTLKIRSTKLEDSAMYFCASSDWDRASDTQYFGPGTRLTVL.

The chain's CDR3 is CASMARAGTGELFF. DNA for the CDR3: TGTGCCAGTATGGCCAGGGCGGGCACCGGGGAGCTGTTTTTT. The V call is TRBV19, the J call TRBJ2-2, with D possibly called TRBD1 or TRBD2 (5 bases each). The CDR3 extends over 14 amino acids. Germline V lookup: CDR1 LNHDA, CDR2 SQIVND (reference sequence). The ends were cut back, 7 bases at V and 4 bases at J, with 13 bases in the middle.

The V gene is TRBV6-5, the J gene TRBJ1-2; 9 bases align to TRBD1. V was pared by 2 bases and J by 2 bases, with 3 bases of the junction left unmatched. The CDR3 length is 15 residues. The germline CDR1 and CDR2 sequences are MNHEY and SVGAGI. The CDR3 loop is CASSYHGTGNYGYTF. The CDR3, as DNA: TGTGCCAGCAGTTACCACGGGACAGGGAACTATGGCTACACCTTC.

The chain couples TRBV15 to TRBJ2-7; unclear D gene. V lost 1 base and J lost 2, with 12 bases in between. The V gene's germline CDR1 is LNHNV and CDR2 YYDKDF (reference sequence). The CDR3 covers 15 residues. The CDR3 DNA reads as TGTGCCACCAGCAGAGGGGCAAGTCTTCCCTACGAGCAGTACGTC. Translated: CATSRGASLPYEQYV.

For the CDR3, the DNA is TGTGCCAGCAGCCAAAAAAAGATCGGACATTCGCAGAATCAGCCCCAGCATTTT. The encoded protein is CASSQKKIGHSQNQPQHF. The chain carries TRBV21-1 and TRBJ1-5; the table's D call TRBD1 went unverified against the DNA. TRBV21-1 is shown as a pseudogene. CDR3 size: 18 residues.

This chain connects TRBV7-9 to TRBJ2-3; D is undetermined. CDR1 is SEHNR, CDR2 FQNEAQ, per germline (reference sequence). V gave up 5 bases and J gave up 1 base, with 7 bases separating them. The CDR3 has 13 amino acids. The CDR3, as DNA: TGTGCCAGCAGCGACCGAGGCACAGATACGCAGTATTTT. Translating it yields CASSDRGTDTQYF.

This rearrangement joins TRBV30 to TRBJ1-2, with D hard to call. Germline V gene data show CDR1 as GTSNPN and CDR2 as SVGIG (reference sequence). The CDR3 has 13 residues. Trimming pared 2 bases from V and 7 bases from J, leaving 14 bases between. CDR3 DNA: TGTGCCTGGAGTTCGAGGGTGTCAGGTGGCTACACCTTC. Its translation: CAWSSRVSGGYTF. The entire variable domain, with the rest obtained from reference TRBV30 and TRBJ1-2, is as follows: SQTIHQWPATLVQPVGSPLSLECTVEGTSNPNLYWYRQAAGRGLQLLFYSVGIGQISSEVPQNLSASRPQDRQFILSSKKLLLSDSGFYLCAWSSRVSGGYTFGSGTRLTVV.

The chain carries TRBV5-1 and TRBJ2-6; 8 bases fit TRBD1. The V and J ends lost 7 bases and 0 bases, in that order; junction bases with no gene match: 6. This CDR3 is 16 amino acids long. CDR1 is SGHRS and CDR2 is YFSETQ in the germline V gene. The CDR3 sequence is CASGTGLSSGANVLTF. CDR3 nucleotide sequence: TGCGCCAGCGGGACAGGCTTAAGCTCTGGGGCCAACGTCCTGACTTTC.

The J gene is TRBJ1-1, the V gene TRBV10-1, with no clear D. Trimming took 5 bases from V and 2 from J, leaving 9 bases between them. CDR1 is WNHNN, CDR2 SYGVQD, per germline (reference sequence). This CDR3 has 13 amino acids. CDR3 in amino acids: CASSSTDNTEAFF. As DNA, the CDR3 is TGCGCCAGCAGTTCAACGGATAACACTGAAGCTTTCTTT.

CDR3 sequence reads: CASSPHGQANTEAFF. The CDR3 DNA reads as TGTGCCAGCAGCCCTCACGGACAGGCGAACACTGAAGCTTTCTTT. The gene calls are TRBV7-2 and TRBJ1-1; 7 bases align to TRBD1. This CDR3 contains 15 residues. Germline V gene data show CDR1 as SGHTA and CDR2 as FQGNSA. With V trimmed by 5 bases and J by 1 base, 7 bases remained unmatched.